Below are 10 T cell receptor beta chains sequenced from a single sample in a study of breast tumors, draining lymph nodes, adjacent tissues. In TCRdb, the multiplex PCR reads were re-called with MiXCR into one record per CDR3 protein. The data contain 25,000 or so distinct CDR3 sequences, around 68% of them singletons. Sequencing input: tumor-adjacent breast tissue. The receptors here all came from a female donor with breast cancer. Some clones in this sample may be carry-over from other donors' samples.

V and J are TRBV19 and TRBJ2-2, with D possibly being TRBD1 or TRBD2 (6 bases each). CDR1 is LNHDA, CDR2 SQIVND, per germline (reference sequence). The CDR3 is 14 residues long. Trimming left V 7 bases short and J 0 bases short, with 9 bases between. The CDR3 region is CASNGGTNTGELFF. The CDR3 nucleotides are TGTGCCAGTAACGGGGGCACGAACACCGGGGAGCTGTTTTTT.

This sequence joins TRBV11-2 and TRBJ2-7; weak D call: TRBD2 (6 bases). With 0 bases removed from V and 4 bases from J, the gap between germline ends came to 13 bases. The CDR3 length is 15 residues. CDR1 and CDR2 from the germline V gene are SGHAT and FQNNGV. CDR3: CASSLDSGGRYEQYF. Here the CDR3 DNA reads TGTGCCAGCAGCTTAGATTCAGGTGGGAGGTACGAGCAGTACTTC.

The chain recombines TRBV20-1 with TRBJ2-7, with 9 bases fitting TRBD2. The CDR3 spans 14 residues. The germline V gene has CDR1 DFQATT and CDR2 SNEGSKA (reference sequence). Trimming took 3 bases from V and 4 from J; bases not matched to a gene: 7. The CDR3 DNA is TGCAGTGCTAGCCACTGGCGGGAGGGGTACGAGCAGTACTTC. It yields the protein CSASHWREGYEQYF.

CDR3 in DNA: TGTGCCAGCAGGGCTTATAGCGGGACCTACGAGCAGTACTTC. Its protein is CASRAYSGTYEQYF. V is TRBV2 and J is TRBJ2-7; the match to TRBD2 covers 8 bases. Germline loops: CDR1 SNHLY, CDR2 FYNNEI. After removal of 6 bases from V and 2 bases from J, the junction contained 6 bases not matched to a gene. The CDR3 is 14 residues long.

The V gene is TRBV5-5, the J gene TRBJ1-5; a weak D match, TRBD1 (6 bases). The V gene lost 4 bases and the J gene lost 4 bases, with 15 bases spanning the gap. CDR1 and CDR2 from the germline V gene are SGHKS and YYEKEE (reference sequence). This CDR3 is 15 amino acids long. The CDR3 is CASSTGGLLNQPQHF. CDR3 bases: TGTGCCAGCAGCACCGGGGGGCTCTTGAATCAGCCCCAGCATTTT.

The CDR3 region has the DNA TGTGCCAGCAGCTTAGGGTCGGGCGAGCAGTACTTC. This codes for CASSLGSGEQYF. The chain combines TRBV7-9 with TRBJ2-7; D uncertain. Per the germline V gene, CDR1 is SEHNR and CDR2 is FQNEAQ (reference sequence). CDR3 size: 12 residues. Trimming removed 1 base from V and 6 bases from J, with 7 bases in between. Using reference TRBV7-9 and TRBJ2-7 for the parts outside the CDR3, the full variable domain is DTGVSQNPRHKITKRGQNVTFRCDPISEHNRLYWYRQTLGQGPEFLTYFQNEAQLEKSRLLSDRFSAERPKGSFSTLEIQRTEQGDSAMYLCASSLGSGEQYFGPGTRLTVT.

The count of this clonotype is one. The chain links TRBV19 to TRBJ2-7; TRBD1 matches at 11 bases. V shed 3 bases and J 6 bases; nucleotides not matched to a gene: 4. Germline assignment: CDR1 LNHDA and CDR2 SQIVND (reference sequence). CDR3 length: 14 residues. DNA for the CDR3: TGTGCCAGTAGTATCCCGGGACAGGGGGGCGAGCAGTACTTC. This codes for CASSIPGQGGEQYF.

CDR3 protein: CATSDYPPLQSTDTQYF. The CDR3 region has the DNA TGTGCCACCAGTGATTACCCGCCTCTGCAGAGCACAGATACGCAGTATTTT. The chain has TRBV24-1 and TRBJ2-3; D unclear. This CDR3 comprises 17 residues. The V end lost 2 bases, the J end lost 0 bases, and 14 bases lay between the germline ends. CDR1 is KGHDR, CDR2 SFDVKD, per germline.

This sequence joins TRBV2 and TRBJ2-1; D is uncertain. Germline assignment: CDR1 SNHLY and CDR2 FYNNEI. The CDR3 extends over 13 amino acids. Trimming pared 0 bases from V and 13 bases from J, leaving 13 bases between. The CDR3 coding sequence is TGTGCCAGCAGTGAAGCGATCGAGCTTCGTCAGTTCTTC. This codes for CASSEAIELRQFF.

The V and J genes are TRBV12-3 or TRBV12-4 and TRBJ2-1; 8 nucleotides align to TRBD2. V shed 3 bases, J shed 10 bases, and the junction held 20 bases outside the gene matches. The CDR3 is 18 amino acids. CDR3 protein: CASSLGTRRVGWFAEQFF. The CDR3, as DNA: TGTGCCAGCAGTTTGGGGACTAGACGCGTCGGTTGGTTTGCGGAGCAGTTCTTC.